This T cell receptor (beta chain) emerged from a study of blood T cell repertoires in COVID-19. In the source study's methods: Amplification from reference gene primers served as the basis for estimated nucleated cell counts. TCRdb's table, derived via immunoSEQ multiplex PCR, lists solely in-frame clones and lacks some. V, J and clone size were drawn from that table, and D and trimming were deduced from the DNA. The sample carries 55,000 to 90,000 clones, about 88% recorded once. Germline assignment: CDR1 MNHEY and CDR2 SMNVEV (reference sequence). The CDR3 loop spans 18 amino acids. Germline trimming cut 6 bases from V and 4 bases from J; bases unmatched to any gene: 18.

The clonotype originates from a human donor in a cohort sampled during active COVID-19. V is TRBV27 and J is TRBJ2-5; TRBD2 matches at 9 bases. The source material was peripheral blood. In nucleotides, the CDR3 is TGTGCCAGCAGGTCAGGGGTTGGGGCGGGAGGGCCCCCAGAGACCCAGTACTTC. This gives the protein CASRSGVGAGGPPETQYF.